The count of the clone carrying this T cell receptor (beta chain) is one. In the study's own analysis: Quantification of nucleated cells was approximated via reference gene primer amplification. TCRdb's copy holds only in-frame clones and misses some; the assay was immunoSEQ multiplex PCR. That table supplies the V and J calls and clone size; D and trimming were determined from the DNA. The sample consists of 140,000 or so clones, around three quarters of them appearing once. This record belongs to a study of blood T cell repertoires in COVID-19. Trimming cost V 5 bases and J 3 bases; bases outside gene matches: 6. This CDR3 comprises 15 residues. Looked up from germline, CDR1 is SGHVS and CDR2 is FQNEAQ.

The clonotype originates from a man in his fifties with active or convalescent COVID-19. The source material was peripheral blood. The chain carries TRBV7-8 and TRBJ2-7; TRBD2 matches at 11 bases. The CDR3 here is CASSPGLAAIYEQYF. The CDR3 bases are TGTGCCAGCAGCCCGGGACTAGCGGCTATCTACGAGCAGTACTTC. Variable domain in full (rest from reference TRBV7-8 and TRBJ2-7): GAGVSQSPRYKVAKRGQDVALRCDPISGHVSLFWYQQALGQGPEFLTYFQNEAQLDKSGLPSDRFFAERPEGSVSTLKIQRTQQEDSAVYLCASSPGLAAIYEQYFGPGTRLTVT.